This T cell receptor (beta chain) comes out of a study of CD8 T cells in ankylosing spondylitis. TCRdb ran MiXCR on the 5' RACE reads and lists one entry per CDR3 protein. The sample contains more than 100,000 distinct CDR3 sequences, about an eighth of which appear only once. The germline gives CDR1 SGHNT, CDR2 YYREEE (reference sequence). The CDR3 spans 14 residues. V was trimmed by 5 bases and J by 2 bases, leaving 11 bases between them. This clonotype has ten or more counts. The V gene is TRBV5-4, the J gene TRBJ1-3, with D tentatively TRBD1 (6 bases). The TCR originated in a female donor with ankylosing spondylitis or in good health (not recorded which). Sample: blood, either unsorted or a sorted T cell fraction (not recorded which). The CDR3: CASSLQGPGNTIYF. As DNA, the CDR3 is TGTGCCAGCAGTCTACAGGGACCTGGAAACACCATATATTTT.